Listed below are T cell receptor beta chains from one sample, sequenced in a study of blood T cell repertoires in COVID-19. The assay was immunoSEQ multiplex PCR, and TCRdb's table has in-frame clones only and misses some. The sample lists over 70,000 clones, about 89% occurring once. Sequencing input: peripheral blood. The origin of the receptors is a human donor in a cohort sampled during active COVID-19. CDR3s include the opening cysteine and the closing phenylalanine or tryptophan. Fields, in order: V gene, CDR3 length, clone size, D gene, J gene, CDR3 protein, CDR3 DNA. D genes are given only for firm matches. Size values are once, few and many counts, or a class for expanded clones, and some rows have none.

V gene: TRBV7-9; CDR3 length: 17; clone size: .; D gene: .; J gene: TRBJ2-1; CDR3 protein: CASSLVGTRTSYNEQFF; CDR3 DNA: TGTGCCAGCAGCTTAGTGGGGACTCGGACCTCCTACAATGAGCAGTTCTTC
V gene: TRBV6-5; CDR3 length: 14; clone size: .; D gene: .; J gene: TRBJ2-1; CDR3 protein: CASGAQGGLGEQFF; CDR3 DNA: TGTGCCAGCGGGGCCCAAGGGGGTTTGGGTGAGCAGTTCTTC
V gene: TRBV21-1; CDR3 length: 17; clone size: .; D gene: .; J gene: TRBJ2-7; CDR3 protein: CASTPNRDSGSEDEQYF; CDR3 DNA: TGTGCCAGCACCCCAAACCGGGATAGCGGGAGTGAGGACGAGCAGTACTTC
V gene: TRBV5-8; CDR3 length: 15; clone size: .; D gene: .; J gene: TRBJ2-1; CDR3 protein: CASSPQGFSYNEQFF; CDR3 DNA: TGTGCCAGCAGCCCGCAGGGCTTCTCGTACAATGAGCAGTTCTTC
V gene: TRBV7-9; CDR3 length: 15; clone size: .; D gene: TRBD1; J gene: TRBJ1-2; CDR3 protein: CASSSDGTDIYGYTF; CDR3 DNA: TGTGCCAGCAGCTCAGACGGGACAGACATTTATGGCTACACCTTC
V gene: TRBV11-2; CDR3 length: 14; clone size: .; D gene: TRBD1; J gene: TRBJ1-6; CDR3 protein: CASSKGQGSSPLHF; CDR3 DNA: TGTGCCAGCAGCAAGGGACAGGGAAGTTCACCCCTCCACTTT
V gene: TRBV3-1/TRBV3-2; CDR3 length: 16; clone size: medium-sized; D gene: .; J gene: TRBJ2-3; CDR3 protein: CASSQGPAAGEDTQYF; CDR3 DNA: TGTGCCAGCAGCCAAGGTCCGGCGGCCGGGGAGGATACGCAGTATTTT
V gene: TRBV9; CDR3 length: 14; clone size: .; D gene: .; J gene: TRBJ1-5; CDR3 protein: CASSVGGYQQPQHF; CDR3 DNA: TGTGCCAGCAGCGTAGGAGGGTATCAACAGCCCCAGCATTTT
V gene: TRBV28; CDR3 length: 14; clone size: .; D gene: .; J gene: TRBJ1-4; CDR3 protein: CASRAGGGNEKLFF; CDR3 DNA: TGTGCCAGCAGGGCAGGTGGGGGGAATGAAAAACTGTTTTTT
V gene: TRBV6-4; CDR3 length: 15; clone size: .; D gene: TRBD2; J gene: TRBJ2-1; CDR3 protein: CASSDVAGVRNEQFF; CDR3 DNA: TGTGCCAGCAGTGACGTGGCGGGAGTTCGCAATGAGCAGTTCTTC
V gene: TRBV9; CDR3 length: 17; clone size: .; D gene: .; J gene: TRBJ2-6; CDR3 protein: CASSAHQTGSGANVLTF; CDR3 DNA: TGTGCCAGCAGCGCCCATCAAACAGGGTCCGGGGCCAACGTCCTGACTTTC
V gene: TRBV4-2; CDR3 length: 16; clone size: .; D gene: TRBD2; J gene: TRBJ2-1; CDR3 protein: CASSQVGTSGLNEQFF; CDR3 DNA: TGTGCCAGCAGCCAAGTAGGGACTAGCGGGTTGAATGAGCAGTTCTTC
V gene: TRBV27; CDR3 length: 13; clone size: .; D gene: TRBD1; J gene: TRBJ1-2; CDR3 protein: CASSPTGGGGYTF; CDR3 DNA: TGTGCCAGTAGCCCGACAGGGGGAGGGGGCTACACCTTC
V gene: TRBV24-1; CDR3 length: 14; clone size: .; D gene: TRBD2; J gene: TRBJ2-5; CDR3 protein: CATTSGAGVETQYF; CDR3 DNA: TGTGCCACCACCTCTGGAGCGGGAGTGGAGACCCAGTACTTC
V gene: TRBV5-4; CDR3 length: 13; clone size: once; D gene: .; J gene: TRBJ2-5; CDR3 protein: CASSLAGSETQYF; CDR3 DNA: TGTGCCAGCAGCTTGGCGGGAAGCGAGACCCAGTACTTC
V gene: TRBV3-1/TRBV3-2; CDR3 length: 15; clone size: .; D gene: TRBD2; J gene: TRBJ2-1; CDR3 protein: CASSPLAGGYNEQFF; CDR3 DNA: TGTGCCAGCAGCCCCTTAGCGGGAGGCTACAATGAGCAGTTCTTC
V gene: TRBV18; CDR3 length: 15; clone size: .; D gene: TRBD2; J gene: TRBJ2-1; CDR3 protein: CASSRTSGRVDEQFF; CDR3 DNA: TGTGCCAGCTCACGTACTAGCGGGAGGGTCGATGAGCAGTTCTTC
V gene: TRBV7-9; CDR3 length: 14; clone size: .; D gene: TRBD1; J gene: TRBJ1-2; CDR3 protein: CASSLDRGLYGYTF; CDR3 DNA: TGTGCCAGCAGCTTAGACAGGGGGCTCTATGGCTACACCTTC
V gene: TRBV11-2; CDR3 length: 14; clone size: .; D gene: .; J gene: TRBJ2-4; CDR3 protein: CASSPPATKNIQYF; CDR3 DNA: TGTGCCAGCAGCCCTCCTGCGACCAAAAACATTCAGTACTTC
V gene: TRBV5-4; CDR3 length: 14; clone size: .; D gene: .; J gene: TRBJ1-1; CDR3 protein: CASSLTAVNTEAFF; CDR3 DNA: TGTGCCAGCAGCTTGACAGCAGTGAACACTGAAGCTTTCTTT
V gene: TRBV29-1; CDR3 length: 15; clone size: .; D gene: .; J gene: TRBJ1-4; CDR3 protein: CSVESRTELGEGLFF; CDR3 DNA: TGCAGCGTTGAAAGCCGGACAGAACTGGGTGAAGGACTGTTTTTT
V gene: TRBV7-6; CDR3 length: 14; clone size: .; D gene: .; J gene: TRBJ1-5; CDR3 protein: CASTAGLSNQPQHF; CDR3 DNA: TGTGCCAGCACCGCGGGACTTTCCAATCAGCCCCAGCATTTT
V gene: TRBV29-1; CDR3 length: 13; clone size: .; D gene: .; J gene: TRBJ1-5; CDR3 protein: CSVAETEHQPQHF; CDR3 DNA: TGCAGCGTTGCAGAGACAGAGCATCAGCCCCAGCATTTT
V gene: TRBV5-1; CDR3 length: 13; clone size: few; D gene: .; J gene: TRBJ2-1; CDR3 protein: CASTPRVEGEQFF; CDR3 DNA: TGCGCCAGCACCCCTCGGGTGGAAGGTGAGCAGTTCTTC
V gene: TRBV7-9; CDR3 length: 15; clone size: once; D gene: TRBD1; J gene: TRBJ1-2; CDR3 protein: CASSLESQGADGYTF; CDR3 DNA: TGTGCCAGCAGCTTAGAGTCACAGGGGGCGGATGGCTACACCTTC
V gene: TRBV6-6; CDR3 length: 14; clone size: .; D gene: .; J gene: TRBJ1-6; CDR3 protein: CASRPGLENSPLHF; CDR3 DNA: TGTGCCAGCAGACCAGGGTTAGAGAATTCACCCCTCCACTTT
V gene: TRBV5-8; CDR3 length: 16; clone size: .; D gene: .; J gene: TRBJ2-7; CDR3 protein: CASSLASGGGTYEQYF; CDR3 DNA: TGTGCCAGCAGCTTGGCCAGCGGTGGGGGGACCTACGAGCAGTACTTC
V gene: TRBV9; CDR3 length: 15; clone size: .; D gene: TRBD2; J gene: TRBJ2-2; CDR3 protein: CASSVNAGGSGELFF; CDR3 DNA: TGTGCCAGCAGCGTAAATGCGGGAGGTTCCGGGGAGCTGTTTTTT
V gene: TRBV6-5; CDR3 length: 14; clone size: .; D gene: TRBD2; J gene: TRBJ2-7; CDR3 protein: CASSWDYQHYEQYF; CDR3 DNA: TGTGCCAGCAGCTGGGACTACCAACACTACGAGCAGTACTTC
V gene: TRBV6-6; CDR3 length: 16; clone size: .; D gene: TRBD1; J gene: TRBJ1-1; CDR3 protein: CASSYSPTGQDTEAFF; CDR3 DNA: TGTGCCAGCAGTTACTCGCCGACAGGGCAGGACACTGAAGCTTTCTTT
V gene: TRBV6-4; CDR3 length: 14; clone size: .; D gene: .; J gene: TRBJ2-2; CDR3 protein: CASSDGQGRGELFF; CDR3 DNA: TGTGCCAGCAGTGACGGGCAGGGCAGAGGAGAGCTGTTTTTT
V gene: TRBV7-8; CDR3 length: 16; clone size: few; D gene: TRBD2; J gene: TRBJ2-1; CDR3 protein: CASSGPSGRVYNEQFF; CDR3 DNA: TGTGCCAGCAGCGGACCTAGCGGGAGAGTGTACAATGAGCAGTTCTTC
V gene: TRBV19; CDR3 length: 16; clone size: .; D gene: TRBD1; J gene: TRBJ2-7; CDR3 protein: CASSATSGTGPVEQYF; CDR3 DNA: TGTGCCAGTAGTGCCACTTCCGGGACAGGACCCGTCGAGCAGTACTTC
V gene: TRBV5-4; CDR3 length: 11; clone size: .; D gene: .; J gene: TRBJ2-7; CDR3 protein: CASSLDKEQYF; CDR3 DNA: TGTGCCAGCAGCTTGGATAAAGAGCAGTACTTC
V gene: TRBV6-5; CDR3 length: 15; clone size: .; D gene: TRBD2; J gene: TRBJ2-1; CDR3 protein: CASSSTSGTKSEQFF; CDR3 DNA: TGTGCCAGCAGTTCGACTAGCGGGACGAAGAGTGAGCAGTTCTTC
V gene: TRBV28; CDR3 length: 13; clone size: .; D gene: .; J gene: TRBJ1-1; CDR3 protein: CASSLSGTREAFF; CDR3 DNA: TGTGCCAGCAGTTTATCCGGGACTCGGGAAGCTTTCTTT
V gene: TRBV28; CDR3 length: 17; clone size: .; D gene: .; J gene: TRBJ1-6; CDR3 protein: CASSRTGGKRNNSPLHF; CDR3 DNA: TGTGCCAGCAGTCGAACTGGGGGGAAAAGGAATAATTCACCCCTCCACTTT
V gene: TRBV28; CDR3 length: 17; clone size: .; D gene: TRBD1; J gene: TRBJ1-3; CDR3 protein: CASSRGTGTVSGNTIYF; CDR3 DNA: TGTGCCAGCAGTCGAGGAACCGGGACAGTCTCTGGAAACACCATATATTTT
V gene: TRBV19; CDR3 length: 13; clone size: .; D gene: .; J gene: TRBJ2-5; CDR3 protein: CASSQTRSEAQYF; CDR3 DNA: TGTGCCAGTAGTCAAACTCGAAGCGAGGCCCAGTACTTC
V gene: TRBV3-1/TRBV3-2; CDR3 length: 14; clone size: once; D gene: TRBD2; J gene: TRBJ2-2; CDR3 protein: CASSRLAGQGELFF; CDR3 DNA: TGTGCCAGCAGCCGACTAGCGGGACAAGGGGAGCTGTTTTTT
V gene: TRBV7-3; CDR3 length: 17; clone size: .; D gene: TRBD1; J gene: TRBJ2-7; CDR3 protein: CASSLYPWTGGSYEQYF; CDR3 DNA: TGTGCCAGCAGCTTATATCCCTGGACAGGGGGATCCTACGAGCAGTACTTC
V gene: TRBV19; CDR3 length: 14; clone size: .; D gene: .; J gene: TRBJ1-6; CDR3 protein: CASSIGQVISPLHF; CDR3 DNA: TGTGCCAGTAGTATTGGCCAGGTGATTTCACCCCTCCACTTT
V gene: TRBV11-3; CDR3 length: 17; clone size: .; D gene: TRBD2; J gene: TRBJ2-1; CDR3 protein: CASSLDSRSGRASEQFF; CDR3 DNA: TGTGCCAGCAGCTTAGATAGCAGGAGCGGGAGGGCAAGTGAGCAGTTCTTC
V gene: TRBV4-1; CDR3 length: 14; clone size: .; D gene: .; J gene: TRBJ1-2; CDR3 protein: CASSQDETPYGYTF; CDR3 DNA: TGCGCCAGCAGCCAAGATGAAACACCTTATGGCTACACCTTC
V gene: TRBV2; CDR3 length: 14; clone size: .; D gene: .; J gene: TRBJ1-1; CDR3 protein: CAIPSGKGRAEAFF; CDR3 DNA: TGTGCCATCCCTAGCGGAAAAGGGCGCGCTGAAGCTTTCTTT
V gene: TRBV27; CDR3 length: 14; clone size: .; D gene: .; J gene: TRBJ2-3; CDR3 protein: CASGIAYGADTQYF; CDR3 DNA: TGTGCCAGCGGAATTGCCTACGGGGCAGATACGCAGTATTTT
V gene: TRBV24-1; CDR3 length: 13; clone size: .; D gene: .; J gene: TRBJ1-1; CDR3 protein: CATAEQENTEAFF; CDR3 DNA: TGTGCCACGGCAGAGCAGGAGAACACTGAAGCTTTCTTT
V gene: TRBV6-1; CDR3 length: 14; clone size: .; D gene: TRBD1; J gene: TRBJ1-3; CDR3 protein: CASSDGTGGNTIYF; CDR3 DNA: TGTGCCAGCAGTGATGGGACAGGGGGAAACACCATATATTTT
V gene: TRBV2; CDR3 length: 13; clone size: .; D gene: TRBD1; J gene: TRBJ2-7; CDR3 protein: CASNRGFSYEQYF; CDR3 DNA: TGTGCCAGTAACAGGGGGTTCTCCTACGAGCAGTACTTC
V gene: TRBV11-2; CDR3 length: 12; clone size: .; D gene: TRBD1; J gene: TRBJ2-7; CDR3 protein: CASSPQGYEQYF; CDR3 DNA: TGTGCCAGCAGCCCACAGGGGTACGAGCAGTACTTC
V gene: TRBV28; CDR3 length: 17; clone size: .; D gene: TRBD2; J gene: TRBJ2-2; CDR3 protein: CASSPSGRAWGTGELFF; CDR3 DNA: TGTGCCAGCAGTCCGAGCGGGAGGGCCTGGGGCACCGGGGAGCTGTTTTTT
V gene: TRBV14; CDR3 length: 16; clone size: .; D gene: TRBD2; J gene: TRBJ2-3; CDR3 protein: CASSLSGRGTTDTQYF; CDR3 DNA: TGTGCCAGCAGCCTTAGCGGGAGAGGAACGACAGATACGCAGTATTTT
V gene: TRBV6-5; CDR3 length: 14; clone size: .; D gene: .; J gene: TRBJ1-5; CDR3 protein: CASSYRTTNQPQHF; CDR3 DNA: TGTGCCAGCAGTTACCGGACAACAAATCAGCCCCAGCATTTT
V gene: TRBV7-8; CDR3 length: 16; clone size: .; D gene: .; J gene: TRBJ1-1; CDR3 protein: CASSLVAGGLGTEAFF; CDR3 DNA: TGTGCCAGCAGCTTAGTCGCGGGGGGTTTGGGGACTGAAGCTTTCTTT
V gene: TRBV11-1; CDR3 length: 15; clone size: .; D gene: TRBD1; J gene: TRBJ2-7; CDR3 protein: CASSLDGDSSYEQYF; CDR3 DNA: TGTGCCAGCAGCTTAGACGGGGACAGTTCCTACGAGCAGTACTTC
V gene: TRBV3-1/TRBV3-2; CDR3 length: 13; clone size: .; D gene: .; J gene: TRBJ2-7; CDR3 protein: CASSDWSSYEQYF; CDR3 DNA: TGTGCCAGCTCGGACTGGTCCTCCTACGAGCAGTACTTC
V gene: TRBV19; CDR3 length: 14; clone size: .; D gene: TRBD2; J gene: TRBJ2-7; CDR3 protein: CASTPSGSVYEQYF; CDR3 DNA: TGTGCCAGTACCCCTAGCGGGAGCGTCTACGAGCAGTACTTC
V gene: TRBV9; CDR3 length: 13; clone size: .; D gene: .; J gene: TRBJ1-1; CDR3 protein: CASSPQTNTEAFF; CDR3 DNA: TGTGCCAGCAGCCCACAGACGAACACTGAAGCTTTCTTT
V gene: TRBV7-8; CDR3 length: 15; clone size: once; D gene: .; J gene: TRBJ1-5; CDR3 protein: CASSQGWQGEQPQHF; CDR3 DNA: TGTGCCAGCAGCCAGGGGTGGCAGGGCGAACAGCCCCAGCATTTT
V gene: TRBV28; CDR3 length: 15; clone size: .; D gene: .; J gene: TRBJ2-5; CDR3 protein: CASNKGGDNQETQYF; CDR3 DNA: TGTGCCAGCAATAAGGGGGGGGATAATCAGGAGACCCAGTACTTC